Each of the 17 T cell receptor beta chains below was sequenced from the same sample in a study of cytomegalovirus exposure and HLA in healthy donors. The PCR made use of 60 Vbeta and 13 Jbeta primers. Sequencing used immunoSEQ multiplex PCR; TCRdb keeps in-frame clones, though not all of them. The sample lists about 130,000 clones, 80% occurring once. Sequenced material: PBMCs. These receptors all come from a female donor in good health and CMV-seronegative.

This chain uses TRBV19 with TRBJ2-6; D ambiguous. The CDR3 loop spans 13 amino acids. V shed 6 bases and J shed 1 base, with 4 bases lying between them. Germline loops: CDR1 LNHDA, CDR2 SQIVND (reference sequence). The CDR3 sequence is CASRLSGANVLTF. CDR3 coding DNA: TGTGCCAGTAGGTTATCTGGGGCCAACGTCCTGACTTTC.

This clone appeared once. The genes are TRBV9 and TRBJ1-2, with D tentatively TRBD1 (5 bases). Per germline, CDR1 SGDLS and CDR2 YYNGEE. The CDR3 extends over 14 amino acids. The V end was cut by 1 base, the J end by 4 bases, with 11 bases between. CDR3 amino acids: CASSVLGEGYGYTF. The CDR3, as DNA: TGTGCCAGCAGCGTATTAGGGGAAGGCTATGGCTACACCTTC.

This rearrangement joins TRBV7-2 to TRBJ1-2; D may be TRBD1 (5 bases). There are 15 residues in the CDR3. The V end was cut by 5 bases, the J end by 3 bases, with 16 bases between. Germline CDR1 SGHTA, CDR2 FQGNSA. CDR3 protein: CASSPGIPEYYGYTF. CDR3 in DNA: TGTGCCAGCAGCCCAGGGATTCCAGAATACTATGGCTACACCTTC. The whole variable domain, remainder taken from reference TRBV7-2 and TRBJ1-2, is GAGVSQSPSNKVTEKGKDVELRCDPISGHTALYWYRQSLGQGLEFLIYFQGNSAPDKSGLPSDRFSAERTGGSVSTLTIQRTQQEDSAVYLCASSPGIPEYYGYTFGSGTRLTVV.

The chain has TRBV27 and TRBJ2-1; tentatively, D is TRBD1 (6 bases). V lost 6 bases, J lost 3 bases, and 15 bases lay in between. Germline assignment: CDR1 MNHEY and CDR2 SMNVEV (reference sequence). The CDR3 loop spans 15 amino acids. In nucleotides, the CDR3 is TGTGCCAGCAGCCCGAGGACAGAAGTCTACAATGAGCAGTTCTTC. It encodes CASSPRTEVYNEQFF.

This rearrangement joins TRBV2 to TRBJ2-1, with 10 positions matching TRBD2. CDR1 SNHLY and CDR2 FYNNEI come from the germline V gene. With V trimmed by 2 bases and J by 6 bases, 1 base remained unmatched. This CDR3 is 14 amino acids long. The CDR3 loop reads CASSELAGVNEQFF. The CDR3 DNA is TGTGCCAGCAGTGAACTAGCGGGAGTCAATGAGCAGTTCTTC.

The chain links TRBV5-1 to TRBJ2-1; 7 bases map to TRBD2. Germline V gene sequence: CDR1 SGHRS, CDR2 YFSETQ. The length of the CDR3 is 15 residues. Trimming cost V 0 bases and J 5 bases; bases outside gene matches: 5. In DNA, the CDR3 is TGCGCCAGCAGCTTGGAGGGCCTAGCGGACAATGAGCAGTTCTTC. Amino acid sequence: CASSLEGLADNEQFF.

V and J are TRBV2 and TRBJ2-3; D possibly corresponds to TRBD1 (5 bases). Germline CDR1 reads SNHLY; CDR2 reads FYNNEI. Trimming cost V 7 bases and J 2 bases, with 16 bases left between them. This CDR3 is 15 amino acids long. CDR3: CASTAPGRATDTQYF. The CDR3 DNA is TGTGCCAGCACCGCCCCAGGCAGGGCCACAGATACGCAGTATTTT.

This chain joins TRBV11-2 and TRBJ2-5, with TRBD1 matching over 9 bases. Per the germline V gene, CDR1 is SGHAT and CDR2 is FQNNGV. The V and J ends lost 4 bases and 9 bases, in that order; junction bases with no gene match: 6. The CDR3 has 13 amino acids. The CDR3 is CASSWDRERAQYF. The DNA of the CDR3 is TGTGCCAGCAGCTGGGACAGGGAACGGGCCCAGTACTTC.

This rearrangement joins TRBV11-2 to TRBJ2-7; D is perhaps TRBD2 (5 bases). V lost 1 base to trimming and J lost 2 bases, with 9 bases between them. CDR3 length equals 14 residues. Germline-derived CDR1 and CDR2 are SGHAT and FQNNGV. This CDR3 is CASSLAAGTYEQYF. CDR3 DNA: TGTGCCAGCAGCTTAGCCGCGGGCACCTACGAGCAGTACTTC.

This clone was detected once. The CDR3: CASSPRGASYEQYF. DNA for the CDR3: TGTGCCAGCAGTCCCAGGGGGGCGTCCTACGAGCAGTACTTC. This sequence joins TRBV2 and TRBJ2-7; D perhaps matches TRBD1 (7 bases). The V gene's germline CDR1 is SNHLY and CDR2 FYNNEI. CDR3 length: 14 amino acids. The ends were cut back, 5 bases at V and 1 base at J, with 12 bases in the middle. Drawing the rest from reference TRBV2 and TRBJ2-7, the complete variable domain is EPEVTQTPSHQVTQMGQEVILRCVPISNHLYFYWYRQILGQKVEFLVSFYNNEISEKSEIFDDQFSVERPDGSNFTLKIRSTKLEDSAMYFCASSPRGASYEQYFGPGTRLTVT.

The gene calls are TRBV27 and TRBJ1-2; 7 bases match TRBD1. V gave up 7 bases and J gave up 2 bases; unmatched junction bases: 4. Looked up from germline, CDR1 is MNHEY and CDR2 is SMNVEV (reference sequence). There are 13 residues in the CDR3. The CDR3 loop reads CASKRGQNYGYTF. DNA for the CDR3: TGTGCCAGCAAACGGGGACAGAACTATGGCTACACCTTC.

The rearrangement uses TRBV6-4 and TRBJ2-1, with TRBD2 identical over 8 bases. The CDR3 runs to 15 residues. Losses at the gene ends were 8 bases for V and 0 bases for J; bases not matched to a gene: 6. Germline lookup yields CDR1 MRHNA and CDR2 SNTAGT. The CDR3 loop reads CASELADPSYNEQFF. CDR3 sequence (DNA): TGTGCCAGCGAACTAGCGGACCCCTCCTACAATGAGCAGTTCTTC.

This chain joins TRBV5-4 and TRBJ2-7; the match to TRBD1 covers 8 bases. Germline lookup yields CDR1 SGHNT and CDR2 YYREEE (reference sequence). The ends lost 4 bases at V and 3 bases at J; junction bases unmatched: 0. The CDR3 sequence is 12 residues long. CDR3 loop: CASSTGGYEQYF. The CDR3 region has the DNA TGTGCCAGCAGCACAGGGGGCTACGAGCAGTACTTC.

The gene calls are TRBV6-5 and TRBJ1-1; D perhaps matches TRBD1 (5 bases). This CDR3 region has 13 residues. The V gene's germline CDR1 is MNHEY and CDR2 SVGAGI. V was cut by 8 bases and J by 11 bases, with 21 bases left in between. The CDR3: CASGRDGSYMAFF. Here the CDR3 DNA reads TGTGCCAGCGGTCGGGACGGGAGCTATATGGCTTTCTTT.

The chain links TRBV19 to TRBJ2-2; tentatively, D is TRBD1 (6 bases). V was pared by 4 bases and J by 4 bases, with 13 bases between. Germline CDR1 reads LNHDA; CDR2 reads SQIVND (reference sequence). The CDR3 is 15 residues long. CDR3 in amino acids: CASSTGTSGTGELFF. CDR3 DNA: TGTGCCAGTAGTACGGGGACATCTGGCACCGGGGAGCTGTTTTTT.

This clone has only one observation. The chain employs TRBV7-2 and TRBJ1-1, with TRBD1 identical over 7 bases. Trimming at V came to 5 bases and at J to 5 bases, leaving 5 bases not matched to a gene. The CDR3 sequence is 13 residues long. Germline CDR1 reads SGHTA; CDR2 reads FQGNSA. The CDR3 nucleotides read TGTGCCAGCAGCCAGAGACAGGGTACTGAAGCTTTCTTT. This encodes CASSQRQGTEAFF.

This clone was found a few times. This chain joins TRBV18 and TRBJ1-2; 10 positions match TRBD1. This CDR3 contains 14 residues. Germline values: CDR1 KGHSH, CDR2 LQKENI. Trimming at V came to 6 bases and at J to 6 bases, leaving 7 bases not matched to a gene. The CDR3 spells CASSPGQGKDGYTF. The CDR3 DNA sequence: TGTGCCAGCTCCCCGGGACAGGGGAAGGATGGCTACACCTTC.